The rows below give T cell receptor beta chains drawn from one sample of a study of blood T cell repertoires in COVID-19. Libraries were prepared by immunoSEQ multiplex PCR; TCRdb keeps only in-frame clonotypes and omits some of them. This sample has under 350,000 clones, with more than 75% found just once. Sequenced: PBMCs or T cells enriched from blood (not recorded which). These TCRs come from a woman aged 18-29 years who had recovered from COVID-19. CDR3s include the opening cysteine and the closing phenylalanine or tryptophan. D genes are given only for firm matches. Where a row states a size, it is once, few, many or the class of an expanded clone; other rows omit it.

D	V	J	size	CDR3	DNA
TRBD1	TRBV27	TRBJ1-2	.	CASSLSAGGAYGYTF	TGTGCCAGCAGTTTATCGGCAGGGGGAGCCTATGGCTACACCTTC
.	TRBV19	TRBJ2-5	few	CAGYRGVLQETQYF	TGTGCCGGTTATAGAGGAGTCCTCCAAGAGACCCAGTACTTC
.	TRBV5-5	TRBJ2-3	.	CASSLNTDTQYF	TGTGCCAGCAGCCTTAACACAGATACGCAGTATTTT
.	TRBV5-1	TRBJ2-3	.	CASSLSGTDTQYF	TGCGCCAGCAGCTTGTCGGGCACAGATACGCAGTATTTT
TRBD1	TRBV4-1	TRBJ2-7	few	CASSQGFVDRGPYEQYF	TGCGCCAGCAGCCAAGGTTTCGTGGACAGGGGGCCCTACGAGCAGTACTTC
TRBD1	TRBV27	TRBJ1-4	.	CASMGGQGELFF	TGTGCCAGCATGGGGGGACAGGGGGAACTGTTTTTT
TRBD1	TRBV5-8	TRBJ2-1	.	CASSSDRVHDEQFF	TGTGCCAGCAGCTCGGACAGGGTCCACGATGAGCAGTTCTTC
.	TRBV5-1	TRBJ2-3	.	CASSLSNPGDTQYF	TGCGCCAGCAGCTTGAGTAATCCGGGAGATACGCAGTATTTT
.	TRBV2	TRBJ1-5	.	CASSEGYRASNQPQHF	TGTGCCAGCAGTGAAGGCTACAGGGCGAGCAATCAGCCCCAGCATTTT
.	TRBV6-2/TRBV6-3	TRBJ1-5	.	CASSPRQLPIYSNQPQHF	TGTGCCAGCAGCCCTAGACAATTACCCATCTATAGCAATCAGCCCCAGCATTTT
.	TRBV10-3	TRBJ2-7	few	CAIMNFPYEQYF	TGTGCCATCATGAACTTCCCCTACGAGCAGTACTTC
.	TRBV20-1	TRBJ2-1	.	CSASNYNEQFF	TGCAGTGCTTCAAACTACAATGAGCAGTTCTTC
.	TRBV5-6	TRBJ1-5	.	CASSLAGDSNQPQHF	TGTGCCAGCAGCTTGGCGGGGGATAGCAATCAGCCCCAGCATTTT
.	TRBV6-5	TRBJ2-7	.	CASSLTPRYEQYF	TGTGCCAGCAGTCTAACCCCACGGTACGAGCAGTACTTC
.	TRBV21-1	TRBJ2-5	.	CASSKDRHNQETQYF	TGTGCCAGCAGCAAAGACCGACACAACCAAGAGACCCAGTACTTC
.	TRBV19	TRBJ2-3	.	CASSESASSTDTQYF	TGTGCCAGTAGTGAAAGCGCGTCTAGCACAGATACGCAGTATTTT
.	TRBV4-1	TRBJ2-5	.	CASSQVGGETQYF	TGCGCCAGCAGCCAAGTAGGGGGAGAGACCCAGTACTTC
TRBD2	TRBV27	TRBJ2-1	.	CASSLQAGSSYNEQFF	TGTGCCAGCAGTTTACAAGCGGGAAGCTCCTACAATGAGCAGTTCTTC
.	TRBV19	TRBJ1-3	.	CATGQISGNTIYF	TGTGCCACAGGACAGATCTCTGGAAACACCATATATTTT
TRBD1	TRBV7-2	TRBJ2-5	.	CASSLRGAGGETQYF	TGTGCCAGCAGCTTGAGAGGGGCAGGGGGAGAGACCCAGTACTTC
TRBD1	TRBV2	TRBJ1-1	once	CASRTPTGTDNIQMNTEAFF	TGTGCCAGCAGGACTCCCACCGGGACAGACAACATACAGATGAACACTGAAGCTTTCTTT
TRBD1	TRBV6-5	TRBJ1-2	few	CASSFRQGAYGYTF	TGTGCCAGCAGTTTCCGCCAGGGGGCCTATGGCTACACCTTC
TRBD2	TRBV7-8	TRBJ2-3	.	CASSLVAGGLSTDTQYF	TGTGCCAGCAGCTTAGTAGCGGGGGGGCTAAGCACAGATACGCAGTATTTT
TRBD2	TRBV6-5	TRBJ2-7	.	CASSTTSSEQYF	TGTGCCAGCAGTACGACTAGCAGCGAGCAGTACTTC
.	TRBV19	TRBJ1-1	.	CASSKVSTGMNTEAFF	TGTGCCAGTAGTAAAGTATCAACAGGCATGAACACTGAAGCTTTCTTT
.	TRBV7-9	TRBJ2-1	.	CASSLAPGNNEQFF	TGTGCCAGCAGCTTAGCGCCCGGGAACAATGAGCAGTTCTTC
TRBD1	TRBV6-2/TRBV6-3	TRBJ1-5	.	CASSYEGPTGGASYQPQHF	TGTGCCAGCAGTTACGAAGGGCCGACAGGGGGCGCCTCCTATCAGCCCCAGCATTTT
.	TRBV27	TRBJ1-1	.	CASSFGQGNTEAFF	TGTGCCAGCAGTTTTGGGCAGGGGAACACTGAAGCTTTCTTT
.	TRBV11-2	TRBJ1-5	.	CASSLETGGQPQHF	TGTGCCAGCAGCTTAGAGACTGGGGGCCAGCCCCAGCATTTT
.	TRBV29-1	TRBJ2-1	.	CSVRRDRNYNEQFF	TGCAGCGTCCGGAGGGACCGGAATTACAATGAGCAGTTCTTC
.	TRBV29-1	TRBJ2-3	.	CSVSSRAESTDTQYF	TGCAGCGTCTCATCCAGGGCAGAAAGCACAGATACGCAGTATTTT
.	TRBV18	TRBJ1-2	.	CASSPTGNYGYTF	TGTGCCAGCTCACCAACAGGGAACTATGGCTACACCTTC
.	TRBV3-1/TRBV3-2	TRBJ1-1	.	CASSQGWGRIGTEAFF	TGTGCCAGCAGCCAAGGCTGGGGGAGGATCGGCACTGAAGCTTTCTTT
.	TRBV9	TRBJ2-2	few	CASSPRSPGAGELFF	TGTGCCAGCAGTCCCCGGTCCCCCGGTGCCGGGGAGCTGTTTTTT
TRBD2	TRBV6-5	TRBJ2-7	.	CASSYQAGSSYEQYF	TGTGCCAGCAGTTACCAAGCGGGGAGCTCCTACGAGCAGTACTTC
.	TRBV7-2	TRBJ2-2	.	CASSLARPGETGELFF	TGTGCCAGCAGCTTAGCGAGGCCGGGAGAAACCGGGGAGCTGTTTTTT
.	TRBV14	TRBJ2-1	.	CASSQVGLRRGNEQFF	TGTGCCAGCAGCCAAGTGGGCCTGAGAAGGGGCAATGAGCAGTTCTTC
.	TRBV29-1	TRBJ2-5	few	CSVKDRVQETQYF	TGCAGTGTCAAGGACAGAGTCCAAGAGACCCAGTACTTC
.	TRBV9	TRBJ2-1	.	CASSVVAGYYNEQFF	TGTGCCAGCAGCGTAGTGGCGGGATACTACAATGAGCAGTTCTTC
.	TRBV3-1/TRBV3-2	TRBJ2-1	.	CASSQVWRARYNEQFF	TGTGCCAGCAGCCAAGTCTGGCGGGCGAGATACAATGAGCAGTTCTTC
TRBD1	TRBV10-3	TRBJ2-3	.	CAISEDRGAASTDTQYF	TGTGCCATCAGTGAGGACAGGGGCGCGGCCAGCACAGATACGCAGTATTTT
TRBD2	TRBV7-9	TRBJ2-3	.	CASLKPGLATDTQYF	TGTGCCAGCCTAAAACCGGGACTAGCGACAGATACGCAGTATTTT
.	TRBV6-5	TRBJ2-4	.	CASKSRDIQYF	TGTGCCAGCAAATCGAGGGACATTCAGTACTTC
.	TRBV20-1	TRBJ1-5	.	CSASRISQGSNQPQHF	TGCAGTGCCAGTCGAATCTCACAGGGCTCAAATCAGCCCCAGCATTTT
.	TRBV30	TRBJ1-3	.	CAWSTDSSGNTIYF	TGTGCCTGGAGTACGGACAGCTCTGGAAACACCATATATTTT
.	TRBV5-5	TRBJ1-1	.	CASSPGGGNTEAFF	TGTGCCAGCAGCCCCGGCGGGGGTAACACTGAAGCTTTCTTT
TRBD2	TRBV6-5	TRBJ2-3	.	CASSYSKTSGGATQYF	TGTGCCAGCAGTTACTCGAAGACTAGCGGGGGGGCAACGCAGTATTTT
TRBD1	TRBV15	TRBJ2-1	few	CATSSGDRGYNEQFF	TGTGCCACCAGCAGTGGGGACAGGGGATATAATGAGCAGTTCTTC
.	TRBV6-5	TRBJ1-2	.	CASSYSGGGGYGYTF	TGTGCCAGCAGTTACTCGGGTGGGGGCGGCTATGGCTACACCTTC
TRBD2	TRBV7-8	TRBJ2-1	.	CASSPASGRVEQFF	TGTGCCAGCAGCCCGGCTAGCGGGAGGGTTGAGCAGTTCTTC
TRBD2	TRBV6-2/TRBV6-3	TRBJ2-2	.	CASSYGAGALTGELFF	TGTGCCAGCAGTTACGGAGCGGGGGCCCTAACCGGGGAGCTGTTTTTT
.	TRBV10-2	TRBJ1-4	once	CASSRSNEKLFF	TGCGCCAGCAGTCGGTCGAATGAAAAACTGTTTTTT
.	TRBV7-8	TRBJ1-1	.	CASTSLITPNTEAFF	TGTGCCAGCACCTCTCTCATCACTCCGAACACTGAAGCTTTCTTT
.	TRBV15	TRBJ2-3	.	CATSRSRGASTDTQYF	TGTGCCACCAGCAGATCTCGGGGGGCTAGCACAGATACGCAGTATTTT
.	TRBV7-8	TRBJ1-1	.	CASSLFYSSGMNTEAFF	TGTGCCAGCAGCTTGTTTTATAGTTCGGGGATGAACACTGAAGCTTTCTTT
TRBD1	TRBV4-1	TRBJ1-2	once	CASSQVPLMQGEGYTF	TGCGCCAGCAGCCAAGTCCCACTGATGCAGGGGGAAGGCTACACCTTC
.	TRBV6-5	TRBJ1-6	.	CASSSGNYNSPLHF	TGTGCCAGCAGTTCAGGGAACTATAATTCACCCCTCCACTTT
TRBD1	TRBV9	TRBJ2-7	.	CASSMPGQDGEQYF	TGTGCCAGCAGCATGCCGGGACAGGATGGCGAGCAGTACTTC
.	TRBV23-1	TRBJ1-5	.	CASSQPQGKRISNQPQHF	TGCGCCAGCAGTCAACCTCAGGGGAAGCGGATTAGCAATCAGCCCCAGCATTTT